The 20 T cell receptor beta chains presented below share a single source sample, sequenced in a study of OX40 agonist ivuxolimab in advanced cancers. Libraries were built with the immunoSEQ multiplex PCR assay. Not all clones reach the TCRdb copy of this immuneACCESS table, which keeps in-frame sequences only. Checked studies attribute under half of the gap to unresolved V genes and leave the rest unexplained. The sample has some 71,000 clones on record, almost 85% of them singletons. 6% to 9.5% of the sample is taken by the ten largest. The sequencing used CD4+ or CD8+ T cells sorted from blood, collected in a trial of the OX40 agonist ivuxolimab. The receptors come from an adult with an advanced solid tumor such as melanoma, head and neck, liver or kidney cancer.

The rearrangement uses TRBV9 and TRBJ2-3; no firm D call. The CDR3 totals 15 residues. Trimming cost V 0 bases and J 2 bases, with 10 bases left between them. Germline CDR1 and CDR2: SGDLS and YYNGEE. The CDR3 DNA sequence: TGTGCCAGCAGCGTAGATGGCAGGATCACAGATACGCAGTATTTT. Amino acid sequence: CASSVDGRITDTQYF.

The V gene is TRBV27, the J gene TRBJ2-3, with 12 bases that match TRBD2. The CDR3 runs to 14 residues. CDR1 MNHEY and CDR2 SMNVEV come from the germline V gene (reference sequence). V gave up 9 bases and J gave up 3 bases; unmatched junction bases: 4. The CDR3 DNA follows: TGTGCCAGTACTAGCGGGGGGCCGACAGATACGCAGTATTTT. Its protein is CASTSGGPTDTQYF.

This chain uses TRBV21-1 with TRBJ2-3; the table's D call of TRBD2 was not tested on the DNA. TRBV21-1 is a listed pseudogene. This CDR3 has 17 amino acids. CDR3 bases: TGTGCCAGCAGCAAAGGGGCTAGCGGGGGGTTCATAGATACGCAGTATTTT. Protein: CASSKGASGGFIDTQYF.

This clone showed up just once. This chain links TRBV5-1 with TRBJ2-1; no clear D. Trimming cost V 1 base and J 4 bases, with 6 bases left between them. The CDR3 contains 13 residues. Germline V gives CDR1 SGHRS, CDR2 YFSETQ. CDR3 protein: CASSLYNYNEQFF. In DNA form, the CDR3 reads TGCGCCAGCAGCTTGTACAATTACAATGAGCAGTTCTTC.

V gene TRBV10-3 combines with J gene TRBJ2-3; a weak D match, TRBD2 (5 bases). CDR1 ENHRY and CDR2 SYGVKD come from the germline V gene. V was clipped by 11 bases and J by 1 base, with 10 bases between them. The CDR3 has 12 amino acids. CDR3: CACGLGTDTQYF. CDR3 in DNA: TGTGCCTGCGGGCTAGGCACAGATACGCAGTATTTT.

The chain uses TRBV7-9 and TRBJ2-5; perhaps TRBD2 as D (6 bases). The CDR3 is 15 amino acids. Germline-derived CDR1 and CDR2 are SEHNR and FQNEAQ (reference sequence). Trimming stripped 5 bases from V and 1 base from J, with 14 bases between. CDR3 residues: CASSLGSGSQETQYF. The CDR3 DNA reads TGTGCCAGCAGCCTAGGGTCCGGGAGCCAAGAGACCCAGTACTTC.

The CDR3 nucleotides are TGTGCCAGCAGCCCTCAAGCCACAGGGTTCTACACCTTC. This sequence encodes CASSPQATGFYTF. V gene TRBV14 combines with J gene TRBJ1-2; D is perhaps TRBD1 (6 bases). The CDR3 extends over 13 amino acids. With 4 bases removed from V and 10 bases from J, the gap between germline ends came to 16 bases. Germline V gene sequence: CDR1 SGHDN, CDR2 FVKESK.

CDR3 DNA sequence: TGTGCCAGCAGTGAAAGATCAAGGGAGACCCAGTACTTC. Translation gives CASSERSRETQYF. The rearrangement uses TRBV2 and TRBJ2-5; D call uncertain. Trimming removed 2 bases from V and 5 bases from J, with 9 bases in between. The CDR3 extends over 13 amino acids. Germline V gives CDR1 SNHLY, CDR2 FYNNEI.

This chain joins TRBV6-5 and TRBJ1-2; tentatively, D is TRBD1 (5 bases). The CDR3 is 12 residues long. CDR1 is MNHEY and CDR2 is SVGAGI in the germline V gene. Trimming took 6 bases from V and 8 from J, leaving 13 bases between them. The CDR3 spells CASSPGGSGYTF. The CDR3 DNA sequence: TGTGCCAGCAGCCCGGGGGGGAGCGGCTACACCTTC.

This chain connects TRBV6-6 to TRBJ1-2; maybe TRBD1 (6 bases). The CDR3 has 14 residues. The V and J ends lost 6 bases and 7 bases respectively, with 18 bases between them. In germline, CDR1 is MNHNY, CDR2 SVGAGI (reference sequence). CDR3 nucleotide sequence: TGTGCCAGCAGGGCGACAGGAGGGGCCACTGGCTACACCTTC. The encoded protein is CASRATGGATGYTF.

The chain carries TRBV9 and TRBJ2-7, with 11 bases that match TRBD1. Per germline, CDR1 SGDLS and CDR2 YYNGEE. Trimming at V came to 4 bases and at J to 4 bases, leaving 10 bases not matched to a gene. There are 16 residues in the CDR3. The CDR3: CASSLDGTGGMYEQYF. Here the CDR3 DNA reads TGTGCCAGCAGCCTAGATGGGACAGGGGGAATGTACGAGCAGTACTTC.

The V and J genes are TRBV30 and TRBJ2-7; TRBD2 might be the D (5 bases). V was shortened by 4 bases and J by 3 bases, with 13 bases between the two germline ends. The CDR3 is made up of 13 amino acids. Germline CDR1 and CDR2: GTSNPN and SVGIG (reference sequence). The CDR3 region has the DNA TGTGCCTGGATTGGGGAGCCCTTCTACGAGCAGTACTTC. Protein sequence: CAWIGEPFYEQYF.

CDR3 coding DNA: TGTGCCAGTAGTATCATGGCCAGCAACTATGGCTACACCTTC. Residues: CASSIMASNYGYTF. V usage is TRBV19 and J usage is TRBJ1-2, with D uncertain. Germline V CDR1 and CDR2: LNHDA, SQIVND (reference sequence). V was pared by 3 bases and J by 2 bases, with 10 bases between. The CDR3 is made up of 14 amino acids.

V gene TRBV7-8 combines with J gene TRBJ1-1; 7 bases line up with TRBD1. The CDR3 extends over 16 amino acids. With 5 bases clipped from V and 1 base from J, the junction kept 10 bases outside the gene matches. From germline, CDR1 is SGHVS and CDR2 FQNEAQ. This CDR3 reads CASSLNMDRRNTEAFF. CDR3 DNA sequence: TGTGCCAGCAGCCTGAACATGGACAGGAGGAACACTGAAGCTTTCTTT.

CDR3 in DNA: TGTGCCAGCAGCCAAGATTCCGGGTCCATGCAGTTCTTC. Its translation: CASSQDSGSMQFF. This rearrangement joins TRBV14 to TRBJ2-1; D not certain. V was shortened by 0 bases and J by 12 bases, with 12 bases between the two germline ends. Germline values: CDR1 SGHDN, CDR2 FVKESK. The CDR3 has 13 amino acids. Full variable domain (outside the CDR3, taken from reference TRBV14 and TRBJ2-1): EAGVTQFPSHSVIEKGQTVTLRCDPISGHDNLYWYRRVMGKEIKFLLHFVKESKQDESGMPNNRFLAERTGGTYSTLKVQPAELEDSGVYFCASSQDSGSMQFFGPGTRLTVL.

The chain uses TRBV21-1 and TRBJ2-2; the D call in the table, TRBD2, was not verified against the DNA. TRBV21-1 is a listed pseudogene. This CDR3 comprises 12 residues. DNA of the CDR3: TGTGCCAGCCCCGCGGGGGGAATGGAGCTGTTTTTT. Amino acid sequence: CASPAGGMELFF.

Only one count was recorded for this clone. The V and J genes are TRBV6-5 and TRBJ2-7, with 8 nucleotides matching TRBD1. Germline assignment: CDR1 MNHEY and CDR2 SVGAGI. V dropped 2 bases and J dropped 0; count of bases not matched to a gene: 3. The CDR3 runs 15 residues. The CDR3 loop reads CASSYGTGGSYEQYF. The DNA for the CDR3 is TGTGCCAGCAGTTACGGCACAGGGGGCTCCTACGAGCAGTACTTC.

This clone appeared a single time. The chain has TRBV6-1 and TRBJ1-5, with a weak D call TRBD1 (5 bases). Germline V gene lookup returns CDR1 MNHNS and CDR2 SASEGT. CDR3 length: 14 residues. V lost 7 bases to trimming and J lost 0 bases, with 10 bases between them. CDR3 protein: CASKRDSSNQPQHF. The CDR3 nucleotides read TGTGCCAGCAAAAGAGACAGTAGCAATCAGCCCCAGCATTTT.

This clone showed up just a few times. The V and J genes are TRBV4-3 and TRBJ1-2; tentatively, D is TRBD1 (5 bases). This CDR3 has 15 residues. CDR1 LGHNA and CDR2 YSLEER come from the germline V gene. Between the trimmed V and J ends, which lost 4 bases and 1 base, there was a span of 13 bases. DNA of the CDR3: TGCGCCAGCAGCCGAGGAATGACAGATAACTATGGCTACACCTTC. This translates into CASSRGMTDNYGYTF.

This clone was observed a few times. It is unclear where the CDR3 begins or ends on the DNA, so no DNA is shown, and the CDR3 is as TCRdb lists it. The V gene is TRBV5-1, the J gene TRBJ2-1; the table gives TRBD2 as D, unverified against the DNA. Germline CDR1 and CDR2: SGHRS and YFSETQ. The CDR3 region is 14 residues in length, termini included. The CDR3 sequence is CASSFGSGVDEQFF.